This T cell receptor (beta chain) was documented in a study of cytomegalovirus exposure and HLA in healthy donors. Study-level points and caveats: As a later analysis showed, a missense DCLRE1C variant was linked to trimming of TCR beta V- and J-genes. Follow-up analysis seemed to connect common viral pathogens with several of the most significant clusters identified. Cytomegalovirus-associated status was assigned to about 150 TCR beta chains.

This clone was detected only once. Its antigen is unknown. 60 Vbeta and 13 Jbeta primers were used in PCR. Repertoires were generated with immunoSEQ multiplex PCR, while TCRdb's copy carries only in-frame clones and drops some. Of 90,000 to 120,000 clones listed, about 80% are singletons. V dropped 6 bases and J dropped 7 bases, with 15 bases sitting between them. Germline V gene sequence: CDR1 MDHEN, CDR2 SYDVKM. The CDR3 contains 13 residues. The TCR originated in a woman in her thirties or forties in good health and CMV-seronegative. Material: PBMCs. V and J are TRBV28 and TRBJ1-1; D is perhaps TRBD1 (6 bases). In DNA form, the CDR3 reads TGTGCCAGCAGCCAACGGACAGCAGTTGAAGCTTTCTTT. Translation gives CASSQRTAVEAFF. Supplemented by reference TRBV28 and TRBJ1-1, the full variable domain reads DVKVTQSSRYLVKRTGEKVFLECVQDMDHENMFWYRQDPGLGLRLIYFSYDVKMKEKGDIPEGYSVSREKKERFSLILESASTNQTSMYLCASSQRTAVEAFFGQGTRLTVV.